This entry is about one T cell receptor beta chain. No antigen is known for it. Primed by a sample-barcoded 5' primer and a J-beta primer mix, a second PCR proceeded for roughly 7 to 11 cycles. TCRdb re-analysed the 5' RACE reads in MiXCR, keeping a single row per CDR3 protein. The sample has about 1,400,000 distinct CDR3 sequences; approximately 63% are singletons. Researchers collected 9.5 to 10 milliliters of peripheral blood from every single donor. This record belongs to a study of blood T cells in healthy people across ages. Notes on the study in general: Across the age range, TCR beta diversity per million T cells fell in a roughly linear way.

CDR1 is SQVTM and CDR2 is ANQGSEA in the germline V gene. The V and J ends lost 7 bases and 3 bases respectively, with 17 bases between them. This CDR3 has 14 amino acids. The rearrangement joins TRBV29-1 to TRBJ2-3, with a tentative D call TRBD1 (5 bases). This TCR was sampled from a man between 18 and 29 years old in good health. Sequencing was carried out using blood. CDR3 coding DNA: TGCAGCGCATCACGGACAAGTGTTACAGATACGCAGTATTTT. Encoded protein: CSASRTSVTDTQYF.